This paragraph reports one TCR beta chain. Its specificity is unknown. TCRdb keeps only in-frame clones here, not all; method: immunoSEQ multiplex PCR. The sample shows tens of thousands of clones, around 93% of them seen only once. Pooling covered second doses at about 4 or about 12 weeks. CDR1 MDHEN and CDR2 SYDVKM come from the germline V gene. The ends were cut back, 8 bases at V and 1 base at J, with 17 bases in the middle. The CDR3 extends over 15 amino acids. This specimen comes from a study of T cell responses to AZD1222 COVID-19 vaccine. Findings and caveats of the study: Spike was spanned by vaccine-associated CD4 TCRs, with dominance at 160-218 and 743-854. Two doses of AZD1222 preceded a rise in Spike-specific TCR breadth and depth.

The chain carries TRBV28 and TRBJ2-5; possibly TRBD1 for D (6 bases). The sample consisted of peripheral blood, taken 28 days after the second AZD1222 dose. This sequence originates from an adult who received the AZD1222 COVID-19 vaccine. CDR3 nucleotides: TGTGCCAGCCATCCTGGGGGCCGAGTCCAAGAGACCCAGTACTTC. It codes for CASHPGGRVQETQYF.